This T cell receptor beta chain comes out of a study of blood T cell repertoires in COVID-19. Study-wide background: The United States, Italy and Spain supplied acute and convalescent COVID-19 samples.

The trim removed 5 bases at V and 2 bases at J, leaving 5 bases unmatched. The CDR3 has 15 amino acids. Germline V lookup: CDR1 MDHEN, CDR2 SYDVKM. TCRdb's table, derived via immunoSEQ multiplex PCR, lists solely in-frame clones and lacks some. The sample has about 140,000 clones; approximately 83% are singletons. Sequencing was done on a sample of peripheral blood. The chain combines TRBV28 with TRBJ2-3; 9 bases are shared with TRBD2. The clonotype originates from a human donor in a cohort sampled during active COVID-19. This CDR3 is CASSPTSGHTDTQYF. The CDR3 nucleotides read TGTGCCAGCAGTCCGACTAGCGGCCACACAGATACGCAGTATTTT.